This TCR beta chain was sequenced during a study of HIV-infected patients and healthy controls. This clonotype was counted only a few times. TCRdb independently ran MiXCR on the 5' RACE reads; one entry per CDR3 protein. Counted here are roughly 70,000 distinct CDR3 sequences, approximately 16% occurring once; the ten biggest clones make up approximately 5%. The V gene end was trimmed by 6 bases and the J gene end by 3 bases; junction bases not matched to a gene: 13. This CDR3 spans 16 amino acids. Per the germline V gene, CDR1 is SQVTM and CDR2 is ANQGSEA. The receptor comes from a human donor in good health. J is TRBJ2-3 and V is TRBV29-1; TRBD2 matches at 9 bases. Sequenced input: CD4+ T cells from blood. The CDR3 coding sequence is TGCAGCGTCACCGATGGGTGGAGCGGGGGGACAGATACGCAGTATTTT. The encoded protein is CSVTDGWSGGTDTQYF.